The source of this T cell receptor (beta chain) is a study of shared clonotypes between healthy human individuals. How the authors handled the data: ImmunoSEQ sequences covered only the junction and lacked quality scores; filtering therefore differed. Some clones are missing from TCRdb's copy, which holds only in-frame ones; the method was immunoSEQ multiplex PCR. V and J calls and clone size follow that table, whereas D and trimming were derived from the DNA. This sample has some 510,000 clones, with more than 65% found just once. The sequence came from a woman in her thirties or forties in good health. Some clones in this sample may be carry-over from other donors' samples. The sample comprised PBMCs.

The CDR3 DNA reads as TGTGCCACTTCCCCCCCCCGGGACCATTTTATGAACACTGAAGCTTTCTTT. Translated, it gives CATSPPRDHFMNTEAFF. The chain is built from TRBV19 and TRBJ1-1; D possibly corresponds to TRBD1 (5 bases). Trimming left V 10 bases short and J 0 bases short, with 24 bases between. The CDR3 length is 17 residues. Per germline, CDR1 LNHDA and CDR2 SQIVND (reference sequence). Filled out from reference TRBV19 and TRBJ1-1, the complete variable domain reads DGGITQSPKYLFRKEGQNVTLSCEQNLNHDAMYWYRQDPGQGLRLIYYSQIVNDFQKGDIAEGYSVSREKKESFPLTVTSAQKNPTAFYLCATSPPRDHFMNTEAFFGQGTRLTVV.